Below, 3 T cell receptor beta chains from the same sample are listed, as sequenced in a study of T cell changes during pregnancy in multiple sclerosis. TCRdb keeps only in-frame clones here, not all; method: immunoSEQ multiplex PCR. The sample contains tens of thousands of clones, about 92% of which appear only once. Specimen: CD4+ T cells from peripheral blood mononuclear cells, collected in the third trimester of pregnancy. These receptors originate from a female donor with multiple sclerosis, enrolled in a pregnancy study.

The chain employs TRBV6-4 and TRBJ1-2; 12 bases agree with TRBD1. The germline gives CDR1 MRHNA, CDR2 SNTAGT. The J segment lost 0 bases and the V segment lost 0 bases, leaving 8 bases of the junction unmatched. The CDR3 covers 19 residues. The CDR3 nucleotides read TGTGCCAGCAGTGACTCGGGGACAGGGGGCGCAGGAACTAACTATGGCTACACCTTC. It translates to CASSDSGTGGAGTNYGYTF.

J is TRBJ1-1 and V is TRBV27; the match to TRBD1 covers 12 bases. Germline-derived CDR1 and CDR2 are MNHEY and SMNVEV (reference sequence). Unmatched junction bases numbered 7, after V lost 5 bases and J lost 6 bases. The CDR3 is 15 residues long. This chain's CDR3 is CASSEGTGGFAEAFF. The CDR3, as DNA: TGTGCCAGCAGTGAGGGGACAGGGGGCTTCGCTGAAGCTTTCTTT.

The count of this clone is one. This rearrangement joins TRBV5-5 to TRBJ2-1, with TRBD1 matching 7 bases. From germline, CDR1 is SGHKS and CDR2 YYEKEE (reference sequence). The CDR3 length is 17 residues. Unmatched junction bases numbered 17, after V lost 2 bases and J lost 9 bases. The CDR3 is CASSFEKIGGVIGEQFF. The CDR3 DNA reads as TGTGCCAGCAGCTTCGAAAAAATAGGGGGCGTTATCGGTGAGCAGTTCTTC.